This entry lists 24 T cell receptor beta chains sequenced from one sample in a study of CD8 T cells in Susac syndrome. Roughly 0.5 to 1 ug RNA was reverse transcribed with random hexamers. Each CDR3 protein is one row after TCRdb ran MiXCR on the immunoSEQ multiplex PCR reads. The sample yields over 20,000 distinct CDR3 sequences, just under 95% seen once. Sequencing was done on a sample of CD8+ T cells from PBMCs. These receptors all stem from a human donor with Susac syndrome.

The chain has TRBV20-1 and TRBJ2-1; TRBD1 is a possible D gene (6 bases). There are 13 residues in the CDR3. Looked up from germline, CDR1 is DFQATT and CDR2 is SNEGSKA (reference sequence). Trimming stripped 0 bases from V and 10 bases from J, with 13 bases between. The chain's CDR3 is CSARDLRGDEQFF. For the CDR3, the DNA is TGCAGTGCTAGAGATCTCAGGGGAGACGAGCAGTTCTTC.

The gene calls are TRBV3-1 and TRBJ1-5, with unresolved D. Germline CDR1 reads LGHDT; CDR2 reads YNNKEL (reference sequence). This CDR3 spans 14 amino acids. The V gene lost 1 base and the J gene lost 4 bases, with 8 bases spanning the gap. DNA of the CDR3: TGTGCCAGCAGCCAAGTTGCTGGGAATCAGCCCCAGCATTTT. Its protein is CASSQVAGNQPQHF.

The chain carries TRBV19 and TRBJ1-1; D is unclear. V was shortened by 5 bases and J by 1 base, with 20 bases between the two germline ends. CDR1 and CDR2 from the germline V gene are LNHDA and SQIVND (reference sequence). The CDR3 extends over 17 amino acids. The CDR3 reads CASSLTSQVWTNTEAFF. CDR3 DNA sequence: TGTGCCAGTAGTTTAACGTCGCAGGTTTGGACGAACACTGAAGCTTTCTTT.

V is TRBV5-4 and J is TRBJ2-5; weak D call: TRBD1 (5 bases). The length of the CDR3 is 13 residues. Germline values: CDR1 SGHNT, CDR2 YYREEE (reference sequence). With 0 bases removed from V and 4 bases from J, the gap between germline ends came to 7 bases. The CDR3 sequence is CASSLGQLETQYF. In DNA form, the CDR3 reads TGTGCCAGCAGCTTGGGACAGCTAGAGACCCAGTACTTC.

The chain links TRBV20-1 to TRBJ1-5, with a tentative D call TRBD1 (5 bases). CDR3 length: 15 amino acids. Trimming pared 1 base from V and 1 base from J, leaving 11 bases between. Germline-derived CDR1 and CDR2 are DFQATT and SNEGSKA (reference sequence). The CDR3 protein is CSARVMGGSNQPQHF. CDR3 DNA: TGCAGTGCTAGAGTCATGGGGGGGAGCAATCAGCCCCAGCATTTT.

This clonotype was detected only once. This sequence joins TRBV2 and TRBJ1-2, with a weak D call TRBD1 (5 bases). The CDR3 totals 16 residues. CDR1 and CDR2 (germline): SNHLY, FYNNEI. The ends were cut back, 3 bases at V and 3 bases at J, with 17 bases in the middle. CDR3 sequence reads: CASSDPGLMNHYGYTF. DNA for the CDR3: TGTGCCAGCAGTGACCCGGGACTGATGAATCACTATGGCTACACCTTC. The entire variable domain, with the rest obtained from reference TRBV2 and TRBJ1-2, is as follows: EPEVTQTPSHQVTQMGQEVILRCVPISNHLYFYWYRQILGQKVEFLVSFYNNEISEKSEIFDDQFSVERPDGSNFTLKIRSTKLEDSAMYFCASSDPGLMNHYGYTFGSGTRLTVV.

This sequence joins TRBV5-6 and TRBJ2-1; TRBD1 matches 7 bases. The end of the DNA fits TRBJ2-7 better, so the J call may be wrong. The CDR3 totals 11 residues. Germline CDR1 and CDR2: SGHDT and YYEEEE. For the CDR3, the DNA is TGTGCCAGCAGCGATCGGGACAGGCAGTACTTC. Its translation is CASSDRDRQYF.

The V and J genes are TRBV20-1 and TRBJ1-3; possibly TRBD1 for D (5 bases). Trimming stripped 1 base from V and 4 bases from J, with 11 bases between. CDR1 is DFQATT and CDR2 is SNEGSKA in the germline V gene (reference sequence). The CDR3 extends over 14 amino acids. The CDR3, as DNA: TGCAGTGCTAGAGTGTGGGACGCCGGAAACACCATATATTTT. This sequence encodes CSARVWDAGNTIYF.

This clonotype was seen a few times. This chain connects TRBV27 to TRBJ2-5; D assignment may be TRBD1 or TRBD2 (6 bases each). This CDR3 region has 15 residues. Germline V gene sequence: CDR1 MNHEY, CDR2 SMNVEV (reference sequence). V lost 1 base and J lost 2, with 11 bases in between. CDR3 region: CASSLYSGAQETQYF. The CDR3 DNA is TGTGCCAGCAGTTTATATTCGGGGGCTCAAGAGACCCAGTACTTC.

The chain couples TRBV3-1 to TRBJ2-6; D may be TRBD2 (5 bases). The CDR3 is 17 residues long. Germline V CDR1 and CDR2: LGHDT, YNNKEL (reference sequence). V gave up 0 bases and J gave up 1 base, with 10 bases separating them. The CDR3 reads CASSQDYERSGANVLTF. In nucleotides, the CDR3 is TGTGCCAGCAGCCAAGATTATGAGCGGTCTGGGGCCAACGTCCTGACTTTC.

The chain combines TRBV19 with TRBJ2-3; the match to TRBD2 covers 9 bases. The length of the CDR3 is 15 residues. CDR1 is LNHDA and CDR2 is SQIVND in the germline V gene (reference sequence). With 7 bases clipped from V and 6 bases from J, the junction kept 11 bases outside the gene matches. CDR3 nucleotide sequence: TGTGCCAGTACCCTAAGAGCGGGGGGTGCGGATACGCAGTATTTT. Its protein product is CASTLRAGGADTQYF.

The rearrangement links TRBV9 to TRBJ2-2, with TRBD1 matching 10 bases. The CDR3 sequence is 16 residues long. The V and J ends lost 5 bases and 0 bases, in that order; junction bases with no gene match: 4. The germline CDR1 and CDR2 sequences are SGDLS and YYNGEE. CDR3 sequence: CASRGGQGANTGELFF. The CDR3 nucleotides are TGTGCCAGCAGGGGTGGACAGGGGGCGAACACCGGGGAGCTGTTTTTT.

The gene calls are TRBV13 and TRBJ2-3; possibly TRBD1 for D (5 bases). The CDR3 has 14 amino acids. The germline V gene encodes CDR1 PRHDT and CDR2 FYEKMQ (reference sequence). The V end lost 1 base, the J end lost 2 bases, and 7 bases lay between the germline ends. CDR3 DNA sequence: TGTGCCAGCAGCTTAGAGGGGTTCACAGATACGCAGTATTTT. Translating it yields CASSLEGFTDTQYF.

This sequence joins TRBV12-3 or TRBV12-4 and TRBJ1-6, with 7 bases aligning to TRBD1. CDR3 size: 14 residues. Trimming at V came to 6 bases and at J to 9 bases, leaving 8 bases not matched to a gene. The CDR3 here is CASRETGALSPLHF. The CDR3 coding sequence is TGTGCCAGCAGGGAAACAGGGGCTCTTTCACCCCTCCACTTT.

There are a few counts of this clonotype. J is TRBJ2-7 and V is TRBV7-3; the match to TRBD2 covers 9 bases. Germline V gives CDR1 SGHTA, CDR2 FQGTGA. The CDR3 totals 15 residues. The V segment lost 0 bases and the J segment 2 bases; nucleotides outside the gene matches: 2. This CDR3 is CASSLTSGGPYEQYF. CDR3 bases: TGTGCCAGCAGCTTAACTAGCGGGGGCCCCTACGAGCAGTACTTC.

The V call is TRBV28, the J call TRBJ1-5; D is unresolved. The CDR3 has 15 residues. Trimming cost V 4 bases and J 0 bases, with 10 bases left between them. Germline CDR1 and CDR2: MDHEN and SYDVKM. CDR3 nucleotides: TGTGCCAGCAGTTACTGGCAGTATAGCAATCAGCCCCAGCATTTT. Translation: CASSYWQYSNQPQHF.

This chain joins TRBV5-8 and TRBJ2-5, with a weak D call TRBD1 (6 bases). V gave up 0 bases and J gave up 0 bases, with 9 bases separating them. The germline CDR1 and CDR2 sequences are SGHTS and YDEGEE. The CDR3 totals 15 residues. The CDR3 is CASSLGTAYQETQYF. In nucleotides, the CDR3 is TGTGCCAGCAGCTTGGGGACAGCTTACCAAGAGACCCAGTACTTC.

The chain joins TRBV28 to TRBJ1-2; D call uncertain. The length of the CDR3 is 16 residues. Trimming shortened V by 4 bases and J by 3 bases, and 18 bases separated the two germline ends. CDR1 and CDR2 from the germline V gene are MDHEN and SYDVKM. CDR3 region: CASSSTTDGKDYGYTF. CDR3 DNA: TGTGCCAGCAGTTCGACCACTGACGGAAAGGACTATGGCTACACCTTC.

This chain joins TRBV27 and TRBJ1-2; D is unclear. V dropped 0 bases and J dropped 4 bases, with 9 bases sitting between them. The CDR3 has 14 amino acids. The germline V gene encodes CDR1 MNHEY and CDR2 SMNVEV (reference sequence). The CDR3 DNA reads TGTGCCAGCAGTTTATCGGCATGGGGCTATGGCTACACCTTC. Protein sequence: CASSLSAWGYGYTF.

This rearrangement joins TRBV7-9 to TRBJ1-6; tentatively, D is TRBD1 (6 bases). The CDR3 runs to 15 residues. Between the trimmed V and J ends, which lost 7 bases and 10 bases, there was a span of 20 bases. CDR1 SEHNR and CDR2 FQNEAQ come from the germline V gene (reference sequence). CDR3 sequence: CASTIFTRGGSPLHF. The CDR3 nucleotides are TGTGCCAGCACCATTTTTACCCGAGGGGGGTCACCCCTCCACTTT. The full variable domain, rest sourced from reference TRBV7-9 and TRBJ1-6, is DTGVSQNPRHKITKRGQNVTFRCDPISEHNRLYWYRQTLGQGPEFLTYFQNEAQLEKSRLLSDRFSAERPKGSFSTLEIQRTEQGDSAMYLCASTIFTRGGSPLHFGNGTRLTVT.

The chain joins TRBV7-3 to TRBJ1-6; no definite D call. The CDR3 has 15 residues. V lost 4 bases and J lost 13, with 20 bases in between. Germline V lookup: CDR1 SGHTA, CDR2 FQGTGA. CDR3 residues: CASSSSVMNWVPLHF. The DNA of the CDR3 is TGTGCCAGCAGCTCCAGTGTTATGAATTGGGTTCCCCTCCACTTT.

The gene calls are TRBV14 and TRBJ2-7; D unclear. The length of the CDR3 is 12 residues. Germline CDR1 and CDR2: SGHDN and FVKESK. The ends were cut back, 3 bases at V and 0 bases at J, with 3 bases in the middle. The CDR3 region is CASSQNSYEQYF. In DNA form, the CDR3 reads TGTGCCAGCAGCCAGAACTCCTACGAGCAGTACTTC.

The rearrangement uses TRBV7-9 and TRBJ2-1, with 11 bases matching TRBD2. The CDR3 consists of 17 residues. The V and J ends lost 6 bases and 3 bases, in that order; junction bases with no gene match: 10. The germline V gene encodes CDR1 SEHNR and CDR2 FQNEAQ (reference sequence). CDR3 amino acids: CASREGRLAGSYNEQFF. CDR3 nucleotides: TGTGCCAGCAGGGAAGGACGACTAGCGGGGAGCTACAATGAGCAGTTCTTC. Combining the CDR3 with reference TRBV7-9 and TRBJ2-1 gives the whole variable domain DTGVSQNPRHKITKRGQNVTFRCDPISEHNRLYWYRQTLGQGPEFLTYFQNEAQLEKSRLLSDRFSAERPKGSFSTLEIQRTEQGDSAMYLCASREGRLAGSYNEQFFGPGTRLTVL.

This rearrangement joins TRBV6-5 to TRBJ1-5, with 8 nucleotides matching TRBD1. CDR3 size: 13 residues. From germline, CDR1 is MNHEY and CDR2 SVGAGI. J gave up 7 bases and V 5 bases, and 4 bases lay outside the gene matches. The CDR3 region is CASSMTGAQPQHF. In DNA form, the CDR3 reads TGTGCCAGCAGTATGACAGGGGCCCAGCCCCAGCATTTT.